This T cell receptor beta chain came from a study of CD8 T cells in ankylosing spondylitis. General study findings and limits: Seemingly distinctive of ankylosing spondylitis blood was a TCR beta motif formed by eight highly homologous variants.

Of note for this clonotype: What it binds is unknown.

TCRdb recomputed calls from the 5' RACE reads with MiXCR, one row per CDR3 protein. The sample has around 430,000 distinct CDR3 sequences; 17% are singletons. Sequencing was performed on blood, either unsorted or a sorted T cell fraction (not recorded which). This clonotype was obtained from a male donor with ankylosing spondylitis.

DNA of the CDR3: TGCGCCAGCAGCTTGAAAGGAGCCACAGATACGCAGTATTTT. Its protein product is CASSLKGATDTQYF. This chain joins TRBV5-1 and TRBJ2-3, with D hard to call. Trimming shortened V by 1 base and J by 2 bases, and 8 bases separated the two germline ends. The CDR3 totals 14 residues. The germline CDR1 and CDR2 sequences are SGHRS and YFSETQ.